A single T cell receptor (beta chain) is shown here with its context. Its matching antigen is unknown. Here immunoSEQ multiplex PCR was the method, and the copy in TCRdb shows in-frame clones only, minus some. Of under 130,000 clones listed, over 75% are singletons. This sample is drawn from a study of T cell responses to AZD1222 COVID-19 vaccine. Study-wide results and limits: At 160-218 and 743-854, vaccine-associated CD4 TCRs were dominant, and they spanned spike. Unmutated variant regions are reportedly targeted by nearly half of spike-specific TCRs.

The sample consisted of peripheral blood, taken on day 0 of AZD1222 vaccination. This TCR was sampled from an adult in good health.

CDR3 DNA sequence: TGTGCCATCAGTGAGACAGGGGGCTATAGCAATCAGCCCCAGCATTTT. This translates into CAISETGGYSNQPQHF. This chain links TRBV10-3 with TRBJ1-5, with 9 bases fitting TRBD1. CDR3 length: 16 residues. Trimming cost V 2 bases and J 0 bases; bases outside gene matches: 2. CDR1 and CDR2 from the germline V gene are ENHRY and SYGVKD.